This T cell receptor (beta chain) was found in a study of blood T cell repertoires in COVID-19. As for the study in general: There were acute and convalescent COVID-19 samples, and they came from the United States, Italy and Spain. From T cells, B-cell-depleted T cells, or PBMCs came the material, which was cDNA or gDNA.

V was trimmed by 2 bases and J by 2 bases, leaving 10 bases between them. The CDR3 sequence is 14 residues long. Germline assignment: CDR1 SGHDT and CDR2 YYEEEE. The repertoire was sequenced with immunoSEQ multiplex PCR; TCRdb's copy has only in-frame clones and lacks some. The sample has fewer than 35,000 clones; roughly 85% are singletons. The source of this sequence is a man older than 75 with active COVID-19. Sequencing was done on a sample of peripheral blood. The J gene is TRBJ2-5, the V gene TRBV5-6; no reliable D call. The CDR3 loop is CASSFGPGQETQYF. As DNA, the CDR3 is TGTGCCAGCAGCTTTGGTCCCGGGCAAGAGACCCAGTACTTC.